What follows are 16 T cell receptor beta chains derived from one specimen sequenced in a study of T cells in tumors after PD-1 blockade. TCRdb keeps only in-frame clones here, not all; method: immunoSEQ multiplex PCR. The sample gives roughly 13,000 clones, around 70% of which show up once; under 40% is in the top ten. The material sequenced was tumor tissue, taken after anti-PD-1 treatment. The source of these receptors is a human donor with cutaneous squamous cell carcinoma.

This clone showed up just a few times. V is TRBV15 and J is TRBJ2-4, with D tentatively TRBD1 or TRBD2 (5 bases each). This CDR3 contains 13 residues. Germline-derived CDR1 and CDR2 are LNHNV and YYDKDF (reference sequence). Deletions cut 5 bases from V and 9 bases from J, with 14 bases between. Written as DNA, the CDR3 is TGTGCCACCAGCTCCGGGGCTAGGGTCATTCAGTACTTC. Amino acid sequence: CATSSGARVIQYF.

V usage is TRBV4-2 and J usage is TRBJ1-2; 7 positions agree with TRBD1. CDR1 and CDR2 (germline): LGHNA, YNFKEQ. There are 14 residues in the CDR3. V lost 4 bases to trimming and J lost 2 bases; unmatched junction nucleotides: 4. Here the CDR3 DNA reads TGTGCCAGCAGCCTAGGGGGCGGAAACTATGGCTACACCTTC. This translates into CASSLGGGNYGYTF.

The chain joins TRBV5-1 to TRBJ2-3; 8 nucleotides line up with TRBD2. The CDR3 has 15 amino acids. With 4 bases clipped from V and 2 bases from J, the junction kept 6 bases outside the gene matches. Germline V gene data show CDR1 as SGHRS and CDR2 as YFSETQ. For the CDR3, the DNA is TGCGCCAGCAGCCCGCGGGGGGCCCCCACAGATACGCAGTATTTT. Protein product: CASSPRGAPTDTQYF.

The chain couples TRBV18 to TRBJ2-5, with 8 bases fitting TRBD1. The CDR3 is 15 amino acids. Germline V gene lookup returns CDR1 KGHSH and CDR2 LQKENI. V shed 2 bases, J shed 2 bases, and the junction held 4 bases outside the gene matches. The CDR3 loop is CASSPTDRAQETQYF. In DNA form, the CDR3 reads TGTGCCAGCTCACCAACGGACAGGGCGCAAGAGACCCAGTACTTC.

V is TRBV19 and J is TRBJ2-3; 10 bases map to TRBD2. Germline CDR1 and CDR2: LNHDA and SQIVND (reference sequence). J lost 4 bases, V lost 6 bases, and 7 bases had no gene match. The CDR3 is 15 residues long. DNA of the CDR3: TGTGCCAGTAGGATGACTAGCGGGCGGGCAGATACGCAGTATTTT. Translation gives CASRMTSGRADTQYF.

The gene calls are TRBV28 and TRBJ2-5, with 8 bases that match TRBD2. V trimming: 6 bases; J trimming: 7 bases; junction bases outside the gene matches: 7. CDR3 length: 13 residues. Germline assignment: CDR1 MDHEN and CDR2 SYDVKM. CDR3: CASSIPGLGTQYF. The CDR3 DNA follows: TGTGCCAGCAGCATACCGGGACTAGGGACCCAGTACTTC.

This clone was observed a handful of times. The rearrangement links TRBV5-1 to TRBJ2-2; TRBD1 aligns across 10 bases. CDR3 length: 15 residues. Germline V gene data show CDR1 as SGHRS and CDR2 as YFSETQ. The ends lost 4 bases at V and 3 bases at J; junction bases unmatched: 3. For the CDR3, the DNA is TGCGCCAGCAGCGAGGGACAGGGGTACACCGGGGAGCTGTTTTTT. This encodes CASSEGQGYTGELFF. The full variable domain, its missing parts supplied by reference TRBV5-1 and TRBJ2-2, is KAGVTQTPRYLIKTRGQQVTLSCSPISGHRSVSWYQQTPGQGLQFLFEYFSETQRNKGNFPGRFSGRQFSNSRSEMNVSTLELGDSALYLCASSEGQGYTGELFFGEGSRLTVL.

In this sample, this clone turned up once. The rearrangement links TRBV6-1 to TRBJ2-2; possible D gene TRBD1, 6 bases. V gave up 3 bases and J gave up 3 bases, with 11 bases separating them. The germline V gene has CDR1 MNHNS and CDR2 SASEGT. This CDR3 is 15 amino acids long. Here the CDR3 reads CASSEQGRDTGELFF. CDR3 sequence (DNA): TGTGCCAGCAGTGAGCAGGGGCGTGACACCGGGGAGCTGTTTTTT.

V gene TRBV5-1 combines with J gene TRBJ1-4; possible D gene TRBD1, 6 bases. With 3 bases removed from V and 8 bases from J, the gap between germline ends came to 11 bases. Germline V gene data show CDR1 as SGHRS and CDR2 as YFSETQ. The CDR3 has 13 amino acids. The CDR3 region is CASSSVGAEKLFF. The CDR3 nucleotides read TGCGCCAGCAGCTCAGTGGGGGCCGAAAAACTGTTTTTT.

There are a few counts of this clone. The V call is TRBV5-1, the J call TRBJ1-3; 7 bases are a match to TRBD1. V gave up 3 bases and J gave up 0 bases; unmatched junction bases: 0. The CDR3 runs 14 residues. CDR1 SGHRS and CDR2 YFSETQ come from the germline V gene. CDR3 region: CASSSGGSGNTIYF. Here the CDR3 DNA reads TGCGCCAGCAGCTCAGGGGGCTCTGGAAACACCATATATTTT.

This chain joins TRBV14 and TRBJ2-1, with no clear D. The CDR3 covers 11 residues. Germline-derived CDR1 and CDR2 are SGHDN and FVKESK. Trimming took 6 bases from V and 7 from J, leaving 7 bases between them. The CDR3: CASSVLNEQFF. DNA for the CDR3: TGTGCCAGCAGTGTGCTTAATGAGCAGTTCTTC.

The rearrangement links TRBV5-1 to TRBJ2-2, with D perhaps matching TRBD1 (6 bases). This CDR3 spans 15 amino acids. V was clipped by 4 bases and J by 1 base, with 11 bases between them. Germline CDR1 and CDR2: SGHRS and YFSETQ. The CDR3 protein is CASSPTGLNTGELFF. Written as DNA, the CDR3 is TGCGCCAGCAGCCCAACAGGGCTGAACACCGGGGAGCTGTTTTTT.

The chain employs TRBV28 and TRBJ1-2; possibly TRBD1 for D (5 bases). This CDR3 region has 14 residues. V lost 1 base, J lost 8 bases, and 14 bases lay in between. Germline V gene sequence: CDR1 MDHEN, CDR2 SYDVKM. The DNA of the CDR3 is TGTGCCAGCAGTTTATTTTGGACAACCCGCGGCTACACCTTC. This sequence encodes CASSLFWTTRGYTF.

V and J are TRBV3-1 (or the pseudogene TRBV3-2) and TRBJ1-5; D not certain. This CDR3 region has 14 residues. The germline gives CDR1 LGHDT, CDR2 YNNKEL (reference sequence). V shed 1 base and J shed 7 bases, with 11 bases lying between them. CDR3 sequence reads: CASSQAQRNQPQHF. CDR3 DNA: TGTGCCAGCAGCCAAGCCCAGCGGAACCAGCCCCAGCATTTT.

The V gene is TRBV7-8, the J gene TRBJ2-1; the match to TRBD2 covers 14 bases. The junction had 3 bases not matched to a gene; V was cut back by 1 base and J by 1 base. The CDR3 spans 18 residues. Germline CDR1 reads SGHVS; CDR2 reads FQNEAQ. The CDR3 reads CASSLGTSGGKSYNEQFF. The CDR3 DNA reads as TGTGCCAGCAGCTTAGGGACTAGCGGGGGGAAGTCCTACAATGAGCAGTTCTTC.

This clone qualifies as medium-sized. The V and J genes are TRBV6-2 or TRBV6-3 and TRBJ2-2; D unresolved. Germline CDR1 MNHEY, CDR2 SVGEGT. V lost 4 bases and J lost 1, with 10 bases in between. This CDR3 contains 15 residues. The CDR3 DNA is TGTGCCAGCAGTTGGTTCAGGCGGAACACCGGGGAGCTGTTTTTT. Its protein is CASSWFRRNTGELFF.